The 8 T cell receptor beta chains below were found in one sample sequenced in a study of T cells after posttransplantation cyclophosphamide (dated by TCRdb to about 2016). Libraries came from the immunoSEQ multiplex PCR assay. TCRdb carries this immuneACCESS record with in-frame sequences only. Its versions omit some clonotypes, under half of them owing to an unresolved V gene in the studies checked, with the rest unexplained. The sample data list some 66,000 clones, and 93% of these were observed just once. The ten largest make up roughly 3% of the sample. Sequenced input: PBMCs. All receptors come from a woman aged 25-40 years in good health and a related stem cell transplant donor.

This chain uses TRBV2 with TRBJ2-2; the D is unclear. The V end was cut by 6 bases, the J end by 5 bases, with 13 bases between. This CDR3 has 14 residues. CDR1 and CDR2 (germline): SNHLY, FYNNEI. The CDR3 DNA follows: TGTGCCAGCAGAGCATCTGAGGTGACCGGGGAGCTGTTTTTT. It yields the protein CASRASEVTGELFF.

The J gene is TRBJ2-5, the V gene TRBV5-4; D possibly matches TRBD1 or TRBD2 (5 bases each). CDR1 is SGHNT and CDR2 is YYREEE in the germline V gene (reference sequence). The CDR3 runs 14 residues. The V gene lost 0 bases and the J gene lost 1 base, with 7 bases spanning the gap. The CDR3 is CASSLAGGQETQYF. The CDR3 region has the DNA TGTGCCAGCAGCTTGGCTGGGGGCCAAGAGACCCAGTACTTC.

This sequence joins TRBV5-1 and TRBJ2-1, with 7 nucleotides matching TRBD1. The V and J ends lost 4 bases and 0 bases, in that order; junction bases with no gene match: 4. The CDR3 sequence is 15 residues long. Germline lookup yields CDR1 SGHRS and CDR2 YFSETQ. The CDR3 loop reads CASSVGQSSYNEQFF. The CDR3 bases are TGCGCCAGCAGCGTGGGACAGAGCTCCTACAATGAGCAGTTCTTC.

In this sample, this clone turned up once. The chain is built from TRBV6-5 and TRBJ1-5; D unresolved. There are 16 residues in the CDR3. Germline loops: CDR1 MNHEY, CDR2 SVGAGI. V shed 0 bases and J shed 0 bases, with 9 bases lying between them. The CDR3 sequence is CASSYSSSHSNQPQHF. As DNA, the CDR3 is TGTGCCAGCAGTTACTCGTCCAGTCATAGCAATCAGCCCCAGCATTTT.

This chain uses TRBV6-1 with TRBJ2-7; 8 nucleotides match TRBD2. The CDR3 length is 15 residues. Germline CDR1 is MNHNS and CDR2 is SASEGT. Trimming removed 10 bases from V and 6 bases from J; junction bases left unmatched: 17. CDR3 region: CATSSRTSTVGEQYF. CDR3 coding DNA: TGTGCCACTTCATCCCGGACTAGCACGGTCGGCGAGCAGTACTTC.

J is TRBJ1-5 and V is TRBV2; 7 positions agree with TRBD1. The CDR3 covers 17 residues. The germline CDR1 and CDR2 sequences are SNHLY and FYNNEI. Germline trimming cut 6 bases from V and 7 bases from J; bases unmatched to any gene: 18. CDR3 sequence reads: CASSPKDRSQVIQPQHF. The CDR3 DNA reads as TGTGCCAGCAGCCCCAAGGACAGGTCGCAGGTCATCCAGCCCCAGCATTTT. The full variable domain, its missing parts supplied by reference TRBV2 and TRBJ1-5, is EPEVTQTPSHQVTQMGQEVILRCVPISNHLYFYWYRQILGQKVEFLVSFYNNEISEKSEIFDDQFSVERPDGSNFTLKIRSTKLEDSAMYFCASSPKDRSQVIQPQHFGDGTRLSIL.

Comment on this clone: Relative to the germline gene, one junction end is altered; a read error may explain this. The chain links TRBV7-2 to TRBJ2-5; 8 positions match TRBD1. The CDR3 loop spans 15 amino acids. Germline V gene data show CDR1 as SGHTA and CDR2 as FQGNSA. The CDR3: CASSLGQGKGETQYF. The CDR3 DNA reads TGTGCCAGCAGTTTAGGACAGGGAAAGGGAGAGACCCAGTACTTC.

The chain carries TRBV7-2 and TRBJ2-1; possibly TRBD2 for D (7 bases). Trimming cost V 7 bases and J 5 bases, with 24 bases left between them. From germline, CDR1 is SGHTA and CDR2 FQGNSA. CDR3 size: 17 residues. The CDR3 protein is CASTPRTAGAGNNEQFF. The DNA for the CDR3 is TGTGCCAGCACCCCCAGGACCGCGGGGGCGGGTAACAATGAGCAGTTCTTC. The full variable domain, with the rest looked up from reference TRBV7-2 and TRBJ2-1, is GAGVSQSPSNKVTEKGKDVELRCDPISGHTALYWYRQSLGQGLEFLIYFQGNSAPDKSGLPSDRFSAERTGGSVSTLTIQRTQQEDSAVYLCASTPRTAGAGNNEQFFGPGTRLTVL.